The sequence of this T cell receptor beta chain was determined in a study of beta chain features in type 1 diabetes. Per germline, CDR1 LNHDA and CDR2 SQIVND (reference sequence). The CDR3 spans 16 residues. V gave up 7 bases and J gave up 7 bases, with 20 bases separating them. As every portion of the isolated RNA was reverse transcribed, the sequencing read expressed TCRB transcripts. The data were produced by immunoSEQ multiplex PCR, yet TCRdb's version contains in-frame clones alone and is incomplete. This sample has about 150,000 clones, with roughly 8% found just once. The TCR originated in a man aged 18 to 29 in good health. The V gene is TRBV19, the J gene TRBJ1-6, with a possible D match to TRBD1 (6 bases). The sample taken for sequencing was central memory CD4+ T cells from blood. CDR3 amino acids: CASTDRYGDQNSPLHF. For the CDR3, the DNA is TGTGCCAGTACCGACAGGTATGGCGATCAGAATTCACCCCTCCACTTT.